The present entry profiles one TCR beta chain with its context. Its antigen is unknown. The entry originates in a study of blood T cells in healthy people across ages. The use of a sample-barcoded 5' primer and a J-beta primer mix characterized a second PCR of roughly 7 to 12 cycles. Per sample, CDR3-containing paired-end reads numbered at least 2.5 million. TCRdb ran MiXCR on the 5' RACE reads and lists one entry per CDR3 protein. The sample carries 910,000 or so distinct CDR3 sequences, roughly half recorded once. Overall study findings and caveats: When one million T cells were used, diversity estimates were thought to be underestimates. More naive CD4+ cells and higher diversity were found in long-lived than in aged donors. PBMCs were not sorted, which prevented a conclusive comparison of naive versus antigen-experienced cells.

This receptor was identified in a woman aged 55-69 years in good health. The sequenced material came from blood.

The CDR3 region has the DNA TGTGCCAGCAGTCGCGATAATCCTTCTAACTATGGCTACACCTTC. Its translation is CASSRDNPSNYGYTF. The chain links TRBV27 to TRBJ1-2, with no clear D. Germline V lookup: CDR1 MNHEY, CDR2 SMNVEV (reference sequence). The CDR3 extends over 15 amino acids. The ends were cut back, 5 bases at V and 0 bases at J, with 13 bases in the middle.